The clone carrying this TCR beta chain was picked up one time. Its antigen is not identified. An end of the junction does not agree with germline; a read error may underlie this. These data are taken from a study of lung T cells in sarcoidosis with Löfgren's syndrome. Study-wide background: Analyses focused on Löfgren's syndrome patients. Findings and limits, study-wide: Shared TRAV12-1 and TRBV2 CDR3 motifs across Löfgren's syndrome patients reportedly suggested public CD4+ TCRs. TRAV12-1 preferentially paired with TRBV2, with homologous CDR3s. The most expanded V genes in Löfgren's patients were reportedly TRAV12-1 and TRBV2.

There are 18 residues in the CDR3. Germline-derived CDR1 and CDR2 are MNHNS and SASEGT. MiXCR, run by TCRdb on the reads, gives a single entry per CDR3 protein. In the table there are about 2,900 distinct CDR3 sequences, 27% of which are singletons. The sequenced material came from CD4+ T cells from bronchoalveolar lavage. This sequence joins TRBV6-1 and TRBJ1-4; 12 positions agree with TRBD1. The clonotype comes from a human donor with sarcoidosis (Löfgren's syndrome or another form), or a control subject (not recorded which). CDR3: CASSDLRDRGRESEKLFF. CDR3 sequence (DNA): TGTGCTAGCAGTGATCTCCGGGACAGGGGGCGAGAAAGTGAAAAACTGTTTTTT.